This T cell receptor (beta chain) emerged from a study of blood T cell repertoires in COVID-19. TCRdb's table, derived via immunoSEQ multiplex PCR, lists solely in-frame clones and lacks some. The sample contains approximately 110,000 clones, roughly 74% of which appear only once. This CDR3 spans 16 amino acids. V lost 5 bases, J lost 3 bases, and 19 bases lay in between. Germline V CDR1 and CDR2: MNHEY, SMNVEV (reference sequence). Material for sequencing was peripheral blood. This TCR was recovered from a man at least 80 years old with COVID-19, enrolled during active disease. The J gene is TRBJ1-1, the V gene TRBV27; D remains unclear. CDR3 sequence (DNA): TGTGCCAGCAGTCCGAGGTCGGGGAATCGGCACACTGAAGCTTTCTTT. Translating it yields CASSPRSGNRHTEAFF.